Sequencing of this T cell receptor beta chain was carried out in a study of blood T cell repertoires in COVID-19. Study-wide background: Whether acute or convalescent, the COVID-19 samples came from the United States, Italy and Spain.

In the original processing: Researchers report that nucleated cell counts were estimated from reference gene primer amplification. Generated by immunoSEQ multiplex PCR, the TCRdb table keeps only in-frame clones and is missing some. That table supplies the V and J calls and clone size; D and trimming were determined from the DNA. Of 310,000 or so clones listed, approximately 90% were seen once; the top ten hold approximately 9.3%. Germline assignment: CDR1 SNHLY and CDR2 FYNNEI. This CDR3 region has 15 residues. Trimming shortened V by 8 bases and J by 2 bases, and 17 bases separated the two germline ends. Patients from Seattle were sampled longitudinally, starting during active infection.

The chain links TRBV2 to TRBJ2-3; D not resolved. Sequencing was done on a sample of peripheral blood. The receptor's source is a young man with COVID-19, enrolled during active disease. CDR3 coding DNA: TGTGCCAGCCCAAAAAAACACGTTGACACAGATACGCAGTATTTT. Translating gives CASPKKHVDTDTQYF.